The sequence of this T cell receptor beta chain was determined in a study of monozygotic twins with inflammatory bowel disease. A note on this clonotype: Antigen unknown.

TCRdb reanalyzed the 5' RACE reads, giving one entry per CDR3 protein sequence and no DNA. This sample carries over 200,000 distinct CDR3 sequences, with roughly 7.1% going to the ten biggest clones. Findings and limits, study-wide: Researchers reported no repertoire similarity difference between concordant and discordant twins, possibly from limited power.

Per the germline V gene, CDR1 is SEHNR and CDR2 is FQNEAQ (reference sequence). There are 14 residues in the CDR3. The sample comprised blood. The chain employs TRBV7-9 and TRBJ2-5; the D gene TCRdb calls, TRBD1, cannot be checked with no DNA. This receptor was identified in a human donor with ulcerative colitis or Crohn's disease, or a healthy co-twin of an affected twin (not recorded which). CDR3: CASSLAYRGETQYF.